This TCR beta chain comes out of a study of cytomegalovirus exposure and HLA in healthy donors. Study-level points and caveats: It was confirmed in vitro that a few of the CMV-associated chains were specific for CMV antigens.

Note on this clone: Its antigen is still unknown.

It was healthy bone marrow donors who served as donors. PCR was performed using 60 Vbeta and 13 Jbeta primers. Data came from immunoSEQ multiplex PCR; TCRdb stores just in-frame clones and leaves some out. Of about 150,000 clones detected, about three quarters appear once; the ten largest clones hold 1.3% to 1.5%. The CDR3 length is 15 residues. Losses at the gene ends were 5 bases for V and 2 bases for J; bases not matched to a gene: 8. Germline values: CDR1 GTSNPN, CDR2 SVGIG (reference sequence). The sequence was collected from a woman between 25 and 40 years old in good health and CMV-seronegative. The chain links TRBV30 to TRBJ2-7; the match to TRBD2 covers 11 bases. The sequenced sample was PBMCs. The CDR3 is CAWGVGTSGAYEQYF. The CDR3 DNA reads TGTGCCTGGGGCGTCGGGACTAGCGGCGCCTACGAGCAGTACTTC.